These 28 T cell receptor beta chains originate from one sample sequenced in a study of blood T cell repertoires in COVID-19. The method was immunoSEQ multiplex PCR; TCRdb's version includes in-frame clones alone and lacks a portion of them. This table holds more than 95,000 clones, roughly four fifths found once. Sequenced input: peripheral blood. Every receptor here comes from a man in his fifties or sixties with acute or convalescent COVID-19.

V and J are TRBV5-6 and TRBJ1-2; D is unclear. V lost 4 bases to trimming and J lost 2 bases, with 15 bases between them. From germline, CDR1 is SGHDT and CDR2 YYEEEE. This CDR3 has 15 residues. This chain's CDR3 is CASSPKPTGNYGYTF. The CDR3 bases are TGTGCCAGCAGCCCCAAACCGACGGGAAACTATGGCTACACCTTC.

V gene TRBV6-5 combines with J gene TRBJ2-7; 12 bases agree with TRBD2. The CDR3 loop spans 15 amino acids. With V trimmed by 8 bases and J by 5 bases, 10 bases remained unmatched. Germline V gene data show CDR1 as MNHEY and CDR2 as SVGAGI. The CDR3 DNA sequence: TGTGCCAGCTCCGACGGGCTAGCGGGAGGGAACGAGCAGTACTTC. Translation gives CASSDGLAGGNEQYF.

The V call is TRBV2, the J call TRBJ1-4, with no clear D. The CDR3 length is 14 residues. Germline V gene sequence: CDR1 SNHLY, CDR2 FYNNEI. The germline V and J ends were trimmed by 9 bases and 2 bases, with 13 bases remaining between them. CDR3 coding DNA: TGTGCCAGGTCCAACGGGGTCACTAATGAAAAACTGTTTTTT. Residues: CARSNGVTNEKLFF.

In its sample, this clone was seen once. The rearrangement joins TRBV11-3 to TRBJ2-1; D might be TRBD2 (6 bases). The V end lost 2 bases, the J end lost 0 bases, and 14 bases lay between the germline ends. In germline, CDR1 is SGHNT, CDR2 YENEEA. The CDR3 length is 17 residues. The CDR3 sequence is CASSLSIGLHSYNEQFF. Here the CDR3 DNA reads TGTGCCAGCAGCTTAAGTATTGGACTACACTCCTACAATGAGCAGTTCTTC.

The chain's CDR3 is CASSLGVQGWTF. As DNA, the CDR3 is TGCGCCAGCAGCTTGGGCGTGCAGGGCTGGACCTTC. This chain connects TRBV5-1 to TRBJ1-2; tentative D call: TRBD1 (5 bases). This CDR3 contains 12 residues. CDR1 is SGHRS and CDR2 is YFSETQ in the germline V gene. Trimming stripped 0 bases from V and 14 bases from J, with 14 bases between.

V and J are TRBV21-1 and TRBJ2-7; the table's D call of TRBD1 was not tested on the DNA. TRBV21-1 is noted as a pseudogene. The CDR3 totals 17 residues. In DNA form, the CDR3 reads TGTGCCAGCAGCAAATCAGGTCGGGACAGGGGTTGCGACGAGCAGTACTTC. Protein sequence: CASSKSGRDRGCDEQYF.

The rearrangement links TRBV6-5 to TRBJ2-7, with a tentative D call TRBD1 (6 bases). CDR3 length: 15 residues. Germline V gives CDR1 MNHEY, CDR2 SVGAGI. V lost 6 bases and J 3 bases, leaving 18 bases between the germline ends. In nucleotides, the CDR3 is TGTGCCAGCAGCTCACTGGCAGGGGCCAACTACGAGCAGTACTTC. Translated: CASSSLAGANYEQYF.

The V and J genes are TRBV9 and TRBJ1-3; no reliable D call. CDR1 is SGDLS, CDR2 YYNGEE, per germline. V dropped 4 bases and J dropped 4 bases, with 12 bases sitting between them. This CDR3 is 14 amino acids long. CDR3 coding DNA: TGTGCCAGCAGCCAGAATTATTACGGAAACACCATATATTTT. Its translation is CASSQNYYGNTIYF.

This clone was observed a single time. The chain employs TRBV10-2 and TRBJ2-2, with 10 bases aligning to TRBD2. Trimming took 4 bases from V and 7 from J; bases not matched to a gene: 3. Germline values: CDR1 WSHSY, CDR2 SAAADI. CDR3 length: 14 amino acids. The chain's CDR3 is CASSGSGGNGELFF. The DNA for the CDR3 is TGCGCCAGCAGTGGTAGCGGGGGGAACGGGGAGCTGTTTTTT.

This chain joins TRBV29-1 and TRBJ2-3; 7 bases line up with TRBD2. Germline trimming cut 8 bases from V and 0 bases from J; bases unmatched to any gene: 5. The CDR3 consists of 13 residues. CDR1 and CDR2 (germline): SQVTM, ANQGSEA. CDR3 residues: CSPRAGSTDTQYF. CDR3 DNA sequence: TGCAGCCCCCGAGCGGGGAGCACAGATACGCAGTATTTT.

The chain is built from TRBV28 and TRBJ2-7; perhaps TRBD2 as D (6 bases). The germline gives CDR1 MDHEN, CDR2 SYDVKM. The CDR3 extends over 14 amino acids. V was shortened by 6 bases and J by 2 bases, with 14 bases between the two germline ends. Written as DNA, the CDR3 is TGTGCCAGCAGAGGGACTCCGGGAGCCTACGAGCAGTACTTC. This translates into CASRGTPGAYEQYF.

In the case of this clone: The junction departs from the called germline gene at one end, perhaps through a read error. V and J are TRBV9 and TRBJ2-1, with TRBD1 identical over 7 bases. Germline V lookup: CDR1 SGDLS, CDR2 YYNGEE. The CDR3 length is 15 residues. CDR3 region: CASSVWDSPYSEQFF. CDR3 bases: TGTGCCAGCAGCGTATGGGACAGCCCGTACAGTGAGCAGTTCTTC. The full variable domain, completed using reference TRBV9 and TRBJ2-1, is DSGVTQTPKHLITATGQRVTLRCSPRSGDLSVYWYQQSLDQGLQFLIQYYNGEERAKGNILERFSAQQFPDLHSELNLSSLELGDSALYFCASSVWDSPYSEQFFGPGTRLTVL.

The chain carries TRBV5-8 and TRBJ2-1; D possibly corresponds to TRBD2 (6 bases). In germline, CDR1 is SGHTS, CDR2 YDEGEE. Trimming removed 3 bases at V and 9 bases at J, with 22 bases between. The CDR3 runs 16 residues. The CDR3 loop reads CASSSWRGVTTTEQFF. CDR3 DNA: TGTGCCAGCAGCTCCTGGCGGGGAGTGACTACTACTGAGCAGTTCTTC. Combining the CDR3 with reference TRBV5-8 and TRBJ2-1 gives the whole variable domain EAGVTQSPTHLIKTRGQQATLRCSPISGHTSVYWYQQALGLGLQFLLWYDEGEERNRGNFPPRFSGRQFPNYSSELNVNALELEDSALYLCASSSWRGVTTTEQFFGPGTRLTVL.

This clone was recorded once. The chain employs TRBV27 and TRBJ2-3; unclear D gene. Germline V CDR1 and CDR2: MNHEY, SMNVEV (reference sequence). V dropped 9 bases and J dropped 3 bases, with 13 bases sitting between them. This CDR3 region has 13 residues. DNA of the CDR3: TGTGCCAGTTCGCTAATACGGACAGATACGCAGTATTTT. Translating it yields CASSLIRTDTQYF.

This chain links TRBV4-2 with TRBJ2-2; TRBD2 matches 14 bases. The V segment lost 6 bases and the J segment 7 bases; nucleotides outside the gene matches: 4. The CDR3 loop spans 15 amino acids. CDR1 is LGHNA, CDR2 YNFKEQ, per germline. The CDR3 here is CASRGLAGVGGELFF. Written as DNA, the CDR3 is TGTGCCAGCAGGGGACTAGCGGGAGTGGGCGGGGAGCTGTTTTTT.

This CDR3 reads CASSLRGPTTNEKLFF. The DNA for the CDR3 is TGTGCCAGCAGCTTGAGAGGTCCCACTACTAATGAAAAACTGTTTTTT. This chain links TRBV5-6 with TRBJ1-4; D is uncertain. The CDR3 has 16 amino acids. CDR1 and CDR2 from the germline V gene are SGHDT and YYEEEE. Trimming shortened V by 1 base and J by 2 bases, and 12 bases separated the two germline ends. Using reference TRBV5-6 and TRBJ1-4 for the parts outside the CDR3, the full variable domain is DAGVTQSPTHLIKTRGQQVTLRCSPKSGHDTVSWYQQALGQGPQFIFQYYEEEERQRGNFPDRFSGHQFPNYSSELNVNALLLGDSALYLCASSLRGPTTNEKLFFGSGTQLSVL.

V usage is TRBV2 and J usage is TRBJ2-2, with 8 bases lining up with TRBD2. V lost 4 bases to trimming and J lost 3 bases; unmatched junction nucleotides: 4. The CDR3 length is 15 residues. Germline V gives CDR1 SNHLY, CDR2 FYNNEI. The CDR3 bases are TGTGCCAGCAGTGGAGGGACTAGGGACACCGGGGAGCTGTTTTTT. Translating gives CASSGGTRDTGELFF.

J is TRBJ2-1 and V is TRBV19; 8 positions match TRBD1. The germline gives CDR1 LNHDA, CDR2 SQIVND (reference sequence). Germline trimming cut 3 bases from V and 4 bases from J; bases unmatched to any gene: 8. CDR3 size: 16 residues. CDR3 coding DNA: TGTGCCAGTAGTATTTTCTCAGGGGGCCAATACAATGAGCAGTTCTTC. It codes for CASSIFSGGQYNEQFF.

This chain joins TRBV28 and TRBJ2-7, with D tentatively TRBD2 (6 bases). From germline, CDR1 is MDHEN and CDR2 SYDVKM. The CDR3 covers 14 residues. V was shortened by 3 bases and J by 4 bases, with 13 bases between the two germline ends. The CDR3 loop is CASSFLGTLYEQYF. The CDR3, as DNA: TGTGCCAGCAGTTTTTTAGGGACTTTATACGAGCAGTACTTC.

The chain employs TRBV7-3 and TRBJ2-5, with D maybe TRBD2 (5 bases). The V gene's germline CDR1 is SGHTA and CDR2 FQGTGA. There are 15 residues in the CDR3. V gave up 5 bases and J gave up 5 bases, with 18 bases separating them. The DNA of the CDR3 is TGTGCCAGCAGCCCCGAGGCGCAAACGGGGGAGACCCAGTACTTC. Translation gives CASSPEAQTGETQYF.

The chain couples TRBV19 to TRBJ2-1; 8 positions agree with TRBD2. This CDR3 has 15 residues. Losses at the gene ends were 5 bases for V and 5 bases for J; bases not matched to a gene: 8. Germline V lookup: CDR1 LNHDA, CDR2 SQIVND (reference sequence). Here the CDR3 DNA reads TGTGCCAGTAGTCCATTAGCGGGATTCAACAATGAGCAGTTCTTC. Protein: CASSPLAGFNNEQFF. The complete variable domain, with remaining parts taken from reference TRBV19 and TRBJ2-1, reads DGGITQSPKYLFRKEGQNVTLSCEQNLNHDAMYWYRQDPGQGLRLIYYSQIVNDFQKGDIAEGYSVSREKKESFPLTVTSAQKNPTAFYLCASSPLAGFNNEQFFGPGTRLTVL.

This sequence joins TRBV30 and TRBJ1-6, with unresolved D. Between the trimmed V and J ends, which lost 2 bases and 4 bases, there was a span of 6 bases. This CDR3 has 13 amino acids. Germline assignment: CDR1 GTSNPN and CDR2 SVGIG (reference sequence). CDR3 in amino acids: CAWSSEYNSPLHF. CDR3 sequence (DNA): TGTGCCTGGAGTTCGGAGTATAATTCACCCCTCCACTTT. Variable domain in full (rest from reference TRBV30 and TRBJ1-6): SQTIHQWPATLVQPVGSPLSLECTVEGTSNPNLYWYRQAAGRGLQLLFYSVGIGQISSEVPQNLSASRPQDRQFILSSKKLLLSDSGFYLCAWSSEYNSPLHFGNGTRLTVT.

This clone came up once. V and J are TRBV19 and TRBJ1-1; TRBD1 might be the D (5 bases). V lost 10 bases to trimming and J lost 3 bases, with 15 bases between them. This CDR3 has 13 amino acids. The germline V gene has CDR1 LNHDA and CDR2 SQIVND (reference sequence). As DNA, the CDR3 is TGTGCCACCGTTCGGGGGTGGGACACTGAAGCTTTCTTT. Amino acid sequence: CATVRGWDTEAFF. The full variable domain, its missing parts supplied by reference TRBV19 and TRBJ1-1, is DGGITQSPKYLFRKEGQNVTLSCEQNLNHDAMYWYRQDPGQGLRLIYYSQIVNDFQKGDIAEGYSVSREKKESFPLTVTSAQKNPTAFYLCATVRGWDTEAFFGQGTRLTVV.

This chain uses TRBV3-1 (or the pseudogene TRBV3-2) with TRBJ1-2, with TRBD1 as a possible D gene (5 bases). CDR1 LGHDT and CDR2 YNNKEL come from the germline V gene (reference sequence). The CDR3 has 14 residues. V gave up 1 base and J gave up 3 bases, with 9 bases separating them. CDR3 coding DNA: TGTGCCAGCAGCCAAGCCCCGACAGACTATGGCTACACCTTC. It specifies CASSQAPTDYGYTF.

This clone was observed a single time. The chain has TRBV7-9 and TRBJ2-1; 9 nucleotides agree with TRBD1. Germline CDR1 and CDR2: SEHNR and FQNEAQ (reference sequence). The junction had 13 bases not matched to a gene; V was cut back by 4 bases and J by 9 bases. The CDR3 is 16 amino acids. The DNA for the CDR3 is TGTGCCAGCAGCTCAATGGGACAGGGTAGGTTAAGTGAGCAGTTCTTC. Amino acids: CASSSMGQGRLSEQFF.

The CDR3 is CASSASGVNTGELFF. The CDR3 nucleotides read TGTGCCAGCAGCGCTAGCGGAGTGAACACCGGGGAGCTGTTTTTT. The chain recombines TRBV7-6 with TRBJ2-2; 7 bases match TRBD2. V gave up 5 bases and J gave up 1 base; unmatched junction bases: 4. The CDR3 covers 15 residues. Per the germline V gene, CDR1 is SGHVS and CDR2 is FNYEAQ.

The chain uses TRBV10-3 and TRBJ1-1; D gene uncertain. The CDR3 runs to 12 residues. V lost 3 bases and J lost 4, with 6 bases in between. Germline loops: CDR1 ENHRY, CDR2 SYGVKD. The CDR3 reads CAISDGLTEAFF. CDR3 bases: TGTGCCATCAGTGATGGCCTCACTGAAGCTTTCTTT.

The chain recombines TRBV18 with TRBJ2-1; 11 nucleotides line up with TRBD2. Per germline, CDR1 KGHSH and CDR2 LQKENI. Germline trimming cut 2 bases from V and 15 bases from J; bases unmatched to any gene: 15. The CDR3 runs 16 residues. The CDR3 coding sequence is TGTGCCAGCTCACCAGTCTTAACTAGCGGGAGTGCGGGGTCGTTCTTC. Its protein product is CASSPVLTSGSAGSFF.